This T cell receptor beta chain comes out of a study of cytomegalovirus exposure and HLA in healthy donors. The PCR was carried out with 60 Vbeta primers and 13 Jbeta primers. Sequenced by immunoSEQ multiplex PCR; TCRdb stores in-frame clones only, minus some. The repertoire holds more than 85,000 clones, less than 10% seen once, with roughly 4.7% in the top ten. On this clone itself: No antigen is known for it.

The germline V gene encodes CDR1 MDHEN and CDR2 SYDVKM. The CDR3 is 16 amino acids. Trimming removed 2 bases from V and 1 base from J; junction bases left unmatched: 2. Overall study findings and caveats: Presence/absence analyses supposed approximately even sequencing depth among donors. There were some 150 TCR beta chains listed as cytomegalovirus-associated. TCR beta V- and J-gene trimming, according to a later analysis, was linked to a missense DCLRE1C variant.

This receptor was obtained from a man in his forties or fifties in good health and CMV-seropositive. This sequence joins TRBV28 and TRBJ2-2; TRBD1 matches 9 bases. The sample comprised PBMCs. CDR3 DNA: TGTGCCAGCAGTTTAATGGGACAGGGGAACACCGGGGAGCTGTTTTTT. This sequence encodes CASSLMGQGNTGELFF. The variable domain in full, with the rest retrieved from reference TRBV28 and TRBJ2-2, is DVKVTQSSRYLVKRTGEKVFLECVQDMDHENMFWYRQDPGLGLRLIYFSYDVKMKEKGDIPEGYSVSREKKERFSLILESASTNQTSMYLCASSLMGQGNTGELFFGEGSRLTVL.